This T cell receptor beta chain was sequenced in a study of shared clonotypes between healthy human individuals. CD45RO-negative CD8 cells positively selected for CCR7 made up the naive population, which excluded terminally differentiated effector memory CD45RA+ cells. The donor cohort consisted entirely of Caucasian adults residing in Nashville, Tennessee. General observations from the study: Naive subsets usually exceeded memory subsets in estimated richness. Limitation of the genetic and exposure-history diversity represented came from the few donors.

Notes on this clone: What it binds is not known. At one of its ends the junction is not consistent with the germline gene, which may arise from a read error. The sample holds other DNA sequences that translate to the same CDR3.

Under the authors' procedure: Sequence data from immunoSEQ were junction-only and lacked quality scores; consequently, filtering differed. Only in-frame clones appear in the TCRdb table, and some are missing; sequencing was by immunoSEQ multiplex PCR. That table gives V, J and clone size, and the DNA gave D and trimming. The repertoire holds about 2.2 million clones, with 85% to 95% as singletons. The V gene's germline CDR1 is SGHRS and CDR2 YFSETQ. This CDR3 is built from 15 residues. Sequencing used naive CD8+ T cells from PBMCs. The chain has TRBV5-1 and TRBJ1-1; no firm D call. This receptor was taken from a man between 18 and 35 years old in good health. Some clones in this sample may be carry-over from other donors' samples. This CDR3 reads CASSLAFGVNTEAFF. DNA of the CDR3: TGCGCCAGCAGCTTGGCCTTCGGGGTAAACACTGAAGCCTTCTTT.